These 17 T cell receptor beta chains were sequenced from one sample in a study of response to subunit inactivated influenza vaccine. Using its own MiXCR run on the RT-PCR reads, TCRdb lists one record per CDR3 protein. Of 450,000 to 600,000 distinct CDR3 sequences listed, less than 10% are singletons. Sequencing used PBMCs from blood, obtained less than 30 months after vaccination. These TCRs come from a man aged 50 to 75 who received an inactivated influenza vaccine.

The gene calls are TRBV3-1 and TRBJ2-1; D may be TRBD2 (6 bases). CDR3 length: 16 amino acids. From germline, CDR1 is LGHDT and CDR2 YNNKEL (reference sequence). V shed 1 base and J shed 9 bases, with 19 bases lying between them. The CDR3 loop reads CASSQVGVTSRTEQFF. CDR3 coding DNA: TGTGCCAGCAGCCAAGTTGGTGTTACTAGCCGTACTGAGCAGTTCTTC.

The chain is built from TRBV7-2 and TRBJ2-7; D is ambiguous. This CDR3 contains 14 residues. Deletions cut 5 bases from V and 6 bases from J, with 17 bases between. Germline V gives CDR1 SGHTA, CDR2 FQGNSA. CDR3 sequence reads: CASSPGNVLGEQYF. CDR3 coding DNA: TGTGCCAGCAGCCCCGGAAACGTCTTGGGCGAGCAGTACTTC.

This rearrangement joins TRBV20-1 to TRBJ2-7; 7 positions match TRBD1. The ends lost 3 bases at V and 6 bases at J; junction bases unmatched: 14. Germline CDR1 DFQATT, CDR2 SNEGSKA (reference sequence). The CDR3 sequence is 15 residues long. Written as DNA, the CDR3 is TGCAGTGCTAGGACACGGGACAGTGCTACCACCGAGCAGTACTTC. It specifies CSARTRDSATTEQYF.

This clonotype was seen many times. This chain uses TRBV6-5 with TRBJ2-1, with D perhaps matching TRBD1 or TRBD2 (5 bases each). This CDR3 is 11 amino acids long. Trimming removed 4 bases at V and 9 bases at J, with 7 bases between. The germline CDR1 and CDR2 sequences are MNHEY and SVGAGI. CDR3 region: CASSFGTEQFF. In DNA form, the CDR3 reads TGTGCCAGCAGTTTTGGGACTGAGCAGTTCTTC.

The chain employs TRBV7-2 and TRBJ2-1; TRBD2 matches 9 bases. Germline CDR1 SGHTA, CDR2 FQGNSA. The V segment lost 5 bases and the J segment 4 bases; nucleotides outside the gene matches: 12. This CDR3 contains 17 residues. The CDR3 sequence: CASSPGGSGGYYNEQFF. CDR3 nucleotide sequence: TGTGCCAGCAGCCCTGGGGGTAGCGGGGGCTATTACAATGAGCAGTTCTTC. The full variable domain, completed using reference TRBV7-2 and TRBJ2-1, is GAGVSQSPSNKVTEKGKDVELRCDPISGHTALYWYRQSLGQGLEFLIYFQGNSAPDKSGLPSDRFSAERTGGSVSTLTIQRTQQEDSAVYLCASSPGGSGGYYNEQFFGPGTRLTVL.

This clonotype showed up many times. V is TRBV6-2 or TRBV6-3 and J is TRBJ2-7; D uncertain. Per the germline V gene, CDR1 is MNHEY and CDR2 is SVGEGT. The CDR3 extends over 12 amino acids. V was cut by 2 bases and J by 3 bases, with 5 bases left in between. The CDR3 here is CASSYELYEQYF. The DNA for the CDR3 is TGTGCCAGCAGTTACGAGCTCTACGAGCAGTACTTC.

This clonotype was observed a few times. The chain links TRBV4-3 to TRBJ1-4; D gene unclear. V lost 2 bases to trimming and J lost 5 bases, with 12 bases between them. This CDR3 has 15 amino acids. Germline values: CDR1 LGHNA, CDR2 YSLEER. The CDR3 nucleotides read TGCGCCAGCAGCCAATCACAGCGTTTCAATGAAAAACTGTTTTTT. It encodes CASSQSQRFNEKLFF.

This clonotype was seen a handful of times. The chain joins TRBV20-1 to TRBJ2-7; TRBD2 agrees at 7 bases. CDR1 and CDR2 from the germline V gene are DFQATT and SNEGSKA (reference sequence). The CDR3 consists of 11 residues. The V segment lost 5 bases and the J segment 7 bases; nucleotides outside the gene matches: 5. For the CDR3, the DNA is TGCAGTGCTGGGCGGGAGTGGGAGCAGTACTTC. It translates to CSAGREWEQYF.

A few counts support this clonotype. The gene calls are TRBV11-2 and TRBJ2-3; 11 nucleotides align to TRBD1. V dropped 2 bases and J dropped 7; count of bases not matched to a gene: 5. The germline V gene has CDR1 SGHAT and CDR2 FQNNGV. This CDR3 has 15 residues. The CDR3 region is CASSLSGQGAYTQYF. The DNA of the CDR3 is TGTGCCAGCAGCTTAAGTGGACAGGGGGCATATACGCAGTATTTT.

This clonotype was picked up many times. This chain links TRBV29-1 with TRBJ2-3; possible D gene TRBD2, 6 bases. The CDR3 length is 12 residues. Germline V gives CDR1 SQVTM, CDR2 ANQGSEA. Trimming stripped 7 bases from V and 6 bases from J, with 14 bases between. CDR3 amino acids: CSGSPAGDTQYF. The DNA for the CDR3 is TGCAGCGGATCTCCGGCGGGGGATACGCAGTATTTT.

This clonotype was detected only a few times. This chain links TRBV9 with TRBJ2-4; no clear D gene. The V gene lost 0 bases and the J gene lost 0 bases, with 4 bases spanning the gap. The CDR3 sequence is 14 residues long. Germline values: CDR1 SGDLS, CDR2 YYNGEE. CDR3 coding DNA: TGTGCCAGCAGCGTAGACGCAGCCAAAAACATTCAGTACTTC. It codes for CASSVDAAKNIQYF.

This clonotype was seen repeatedly, ten times or more. The rearrangement joins TRBV10-1 to TRBJ2-1; 12 bases map to TRBD2. Germline V gene sequence: CDR1 WNHNN, CDR2 SYGVQD (reference sequence). The V gene end was trimmed by 0 bases and the J gene end by 3 bases; junction bases not matched to a gene: 0. The CDR3 is 16 residues long. The DNA of the CDR3 is TGCGCCAGCAGTGAGTCGACTAGCGGGGGCTACAATGAGCAGTTCTTC. Amino acid sequence: CASSESTSGGYNEQFF.

This clonotype was observed at least ten times. This chain joins TRBV29-1 and TRBJ2-5; TRBD1 matches at 8 bases. Trimming removed 7 bases from V and 0 bases from J; junction bases left unmatched: 16. Germline assignment: CDR1 SQVTM and CDR2 ANQGSEA. The CDR3 consists of 17 residues. CDR3 amino acids: CSGNGQGALLYQETQYF. DNA for the CDR3: TGCAGCGGGAATGGACAGGGAGCCTTACTGTACCAAGAGACCCAGTACTTC.

Ten or more counts support this clonotype. The chain links TRBV4-1 to TRBJ2-1; 8 bases are shared with TRBD1. Per germline, CDR1 MGHRA and CDR2 YSYEKL. Losses at the gene ends were 2 bases for V and 4 bases for J; bases not matched to a gene: 7. This CDR3 contains 16 residues. CDR3 amino acids: CASSQHAGTGYNEQFF. The DNA for the CDR3 is TGCGCCAGCAGCCAACACGCCGGGACAGGTTACAATGAGCAGTTCTTC.

This chain connects TRBV28 to TRBJ1-2; 8 nucleotides align to TRBD1. V gave up 2 bases and J gave up 8 bases; unmatched junction bases: 7. Germline CDR1 is MDHEN and CDR2 is SYDVKM. The CDR3 contains 14 residues. DNA of the CDR3: TGTGCCAGCAGTTTACCGCAGGGGGCCGTGGGCTACACCTTC. Residues: CASSLPQGAVGYTF.

The rearrangement links TRBV4-3 to TRBJ2-7; D might be TRBD1 (5 bases). This CDR3 spans 14 amino acids. V lost 1 base to trimming and J lost 2 bases, with 9 bases between them. CDR1 and CDR2 from the germline V gene are LGHNA and YSLEER. The CDR3 reads CASSQVPGPYEQYF. CDR3 DNA sequence: TGCGCCAGCAGCCAAGTTCCAGGGCCCTACGAGCAGTACTTC.

This clonotype was recorded a few times. The J gene is TRBJ2-5, the V gene TRBV28; 13 bases are a match to TRBD2. The CDR3 is made up of 13 amino acids. Germline CDR1 is MDHEN and CDR2 is SYDVKM. The V gene end was trimmed by 11 bases and the J gene end by 7 bases; junction bases not matched to a gene: 7. The CDR3 DNA sequence: TGTGCCGGGGGACTAGCGGGGTCAGGGACCCAGTACTTC. Translating gives CAGGLAGSGTQYF.